The 21 T cell receptor beta chains in this list originate from one sample, sequenced in a study of Ad26.COV2.S vaccination and SARS-CoV-2 variants. Data came from immunoSEQ multiplex PCR; TCRdb stores just in-frame clones and leaves some out. The table records about 320,000 clones, about 82% of them present only once. Specified treatment: roughly 19 received Ad26.COV2.S at low or high dose, single or two shots; 5 received placebo; per-sample allocation not given. Sample collection was performed on day 63 after the first vaccine or placebo injection. The source material was peripheral blood, sampled in a trial of Ad26.COV2.S vaccine versus placebo. These receptors all come from a person between 18 and 65 years old who received the Ad26.COV2.S COVID-19 vaccine or a placebo.

V is TRBV4-2 and J is TRBJ1-1; TRBD1 matches 7 bases. This CDR3 has 15 residues. V lost 4 bases to trimming and J lost 2 bases; unmatched junction nucleotides: 7. Germline V lookup: CDR1 LGHNA, CDR2 YNFKEQ. CDR3 residues: CASSPSWDRNTEAFF. In nucleotides, the CDR3 is TGTGCCAGCAGCCCGTCTTGGGACAGAAACACTGAAGCTTTCTTT.

This chain links TRBV5-1 with TRBJ1-4; 7 bases match TRBD1. Looked up from germline, CDR1 is SGHRS and CDR2 is YFSETQ. The V gene end was trimmed by 2 bases and the J gene end by 2 bases; junction bases not matched to a gene: 6. The CDR3 sequence is 16 residues long. CDR3 sequence (DNA): TGCGCCAGCAGCTTTGGACAGGACAACACTAATGAAAAACTGTTTTTT. Translated: CASSFGQDNTNEKLFF.

This chain connects TRBV9 to TRBJ2-2, with D perhaps TRBD2 (6 bases). In germline, CDR1 is SGDLS, CDR2 YYNGEE. The CDR3 contains 19 residues. Trimming left V 2 bases short and J 0 bases short, with 20 bases between. The CDR3 DNA reads as TGTGCCAGCAGCGTTCACTCCGCCACCGGGACTCCGAACACCGGGGAGCTGTTTTTT. Protein sequence: CASSVHSATGTPNTGELFF. Complete variable domain (other parts from reference TRBV9 and TRBJ2-2): DSGVTQTPKHLITATGQRVTLRCSPRSGDLSVYWYQQSLDQGLQFLIQYYNGEERAKGNILERFSAQQFPDLHSELNLSSLELGDSALYFCASSVHSATGTPNTGELFFGEGSRLTVL.

The chain employs TRBV29-1 and TRBJ1-1; D is unclear. This CDR3 is 14 amino acids long. Deletions cut 4 bases from V and 0 bases from J, with 12 bases between. Germline V CDR1 and CDR2: SQVTM, ANQGSEA. The CDR3 sequence is CSVVVRSMNTEAFF. DNA of the CDR3: TGCAGCGTTGTAGTTAGGAGTATGAACACTGAAGCTTTCTTT.

V is TRBV7-3 and J is TRBJ1-5; D is perhaps TRBD1 (5 bases). V lost 5 bases and J lost 7, with 12 bases in between. The CDR3 has 13 amino acids. Germline CDR1 is SGHTA and CDR2 is FQGTGA. CDR3 sequence (DNA): TGTGCCAGCAGCCTTTCAGGGAGACAGCCCCAGCATTTT. This sequence encodes CASSLSGRQPQHF.

This chain uses TRBV28 with TRBJ2-1; unclear D gene. The V gene lost 6 bases and the J gene lost 15 bases, with 18 bases spanning the gap. This CDR3 has 12 amino acids. Germline CDR1 MDHEN, CDR2 SYDVKM. CDR3 protein: CASRANRELAFF. The CDR3 DNA reads as TGTGCCAGCAGAGCCAATCGAGAATTGGCGTTCTTC.

This chain joins TRBV19 and TRBJ2-1; tentative D call: TRBD2 (6 bases). In germline, CDR1 is LNHDA, CDR2 SQIVND (reference sequence). The V gene lost 6 bases and the J gene lost 6 bases, with 9 bases spanning the gap. CDR3 length: 12 amino acids. CDR3 coding DNA: TGTGCCAGTAGCCGAGCGGGCAATGAGCAGTTCTTC. Its protein is CASSRAGNEQFF. Full variable domain (missing parts from reference TRBV19 and TRBJ2-1): DGGITQSPKYLFRKEGQNVTLSCEQNLNHDAMYWYRQDPGQGLRLIYYSQIVNDFQKGDIAEGYSVSREKKESFPLTVTSAQKNPTAFYLCASSRAGNEQFFGPGTRLTVL.

The chain employs TRBV3-1 (or the pseudogene TRBV3-2) and TRBJ2-5; a weak D match, TRBD1 (6 bases). Germline lookup yields CDR1 LGHDT and CDR2 YNNKEL (reference sequence). The CDR3 totals 16 residues. Trimming removed 1 base from V and 2 bases from J, with 14 bases in between. CDR3 bases: TGTGCCAGCAGCCAAGGAGGGACACTCTATCAAGAGACCCAGTACTTC. Amino acids: CASSQGGTLYQETQYF.

In its sample, this clone was seen many times. The rearrangement uses TRBV28 and TRBJ1-2; D is perhaps TRBD1 (5 bases). The CDR3 extends over 17 amino acids. Germline CDR1 is MDHEN and CDR2 is SYDVKM. Trimming cost V 8 bases and J 5 bases, with 27 bases left between them. The CDR3 nucleotides are TGTGCCAGCGACAGTCTCGCTAGTCGGGGAGTAGTGTATGGCTACACCTTC. This encodes CASDSLASRGVVYGYTF.

The CDR3 spells CASSLRLGNTIYF. The CDR3 DNA follows: TGTGCCAGCAGCTTGAGACTAGGAAACACCATATATTTT. This rearrangement joins TRBV7-9 to TRBJ1-3; D is undetermined. CDR3 length equals 13 residues. Trimming removed 3 bases at V and 4 bases at J, with 7 bases between. The germline CDR1 and CDR2 sequences are SEHNR and FQNEAQ (reference sequence).

Written as DNA, the CDR3 is TGTGCCATACAGGGAGCGAGTGGCTACACCTTC. It is translated as CAIQGASGYTF. The rearrangement links TRBV24-1 to TRBJ1-2, with D tentatively TRBD1 (6 bases). CDR1 KGHDR and CDR2 SFDVKD come from the germline V gene. The CDR3 contains 11 residues. Between the trimmed V and J ends, which lost 11 bases and 7 bases, there was a span of 13 bases.

The chain carries TRBV28 and TRBJ2-1; D call uncertain. The germline V gene encodes CDR1 MDHEN and CDR2 SYDVKM. V was cut by 2 bases and J by 5 bases, with 7 bases left in between. The length of the CDR3 is 13 residues. CDR3 sequence (DNA): TGTGCCAGCAGTTTAGAGTGGAACAATGAGCAGTTCTTC. Translating it yields CASSLEWNNEQFF.

In its sample, this clone was seen a few times. This chain connects TRBV2 to TRBJ2-3; 7 bases align to TRBD1. The germline V gene encodes CDR1 SNHLY and CDR2 FYNNEI. The CDR3 consists of 15 residues. V shed 4 bases and J 2 bases; nucleotides not matched to a gene: 6. The CDR3 bases are TGTGCCAGCAGTGTGCGACAGGGCGACACAGATACGCAGTATTTT. The encoded protein is CASSVRQGDTDTQYF.

This clone was seen more than once but under ten times. The J gene is TRBJ1-2, the V gene TRBV19; D is perhaps TRBD1 (5 bases). With 5 bases removed from V and 4 bases from J, the gap between germline ends came to 17 bases. This CDR3 spans 15 amino acids. Germline V gene lookup returns CDR1 LNHDA and CDR2 SQIVND (reference sequence). The chain's CDR3 is CASSGLQGKVYGYTF. DNA for the CDR3: TGTGCCAGTAGTGGGCTCCAGGGAAAGGTCTATGGCTACACCTTC. Combining the CDR3 with reference TRBV19 and TRBJ1-2 gives the whole variable domain DGGITQSPKYLFRKEGQNVTLSCEQNLNHDAMYWYRQDPGQGLRLIYYSQIVNDFQKGDIAEGYSVSREKKESFPLTVTSAQKNPTAFYLCASSGLQGKVYGYTFGSGTRLTVV.

This clone was counted a single time. The chain employs TRBV5-1 and TRBJ1-6; D possibly corresponds to TRBD1 (6 bases). CDR3 length: 16 residues. Germline V gene sequence: CDR1 SGHRS, CDR2 YFSETQ. Trimming took off 3 bases at V and 9 bases at J, with 19 bases between the two ends. The CDR3 sequence is CASSSTGKGLVSPLHF. CDR3 coding DNA: TGCGCCAGCAGCTCGACAGGCAAGGGCTTGGTTTCACCCCTCCACTTT.

The chain links TRBV6-5 to TRBJ2-3; D unclear. This CDR3 region has 12 residues. The V gene's germline CDR1 is MNHEY and CDR2 SVGAGI. V gave up 6 bases and J gave up 7 bases, with 11 bases separating them. The CDR3 DNA is TGTGCCAGCAGAACCCAGATTAATACGCAGTATTTT. Translating gives CASRTQINTQYF.

The chain links TRBV29-1 to TRBJ2-7, with D perhaps TRBD1 (6 bases). Trimming pared 0 bases from V and 0 bases from J, leaving 6 bases between. Germline-derived CDR1 and CDR2 are SQVTM and ANQGSEA. CDR3 length equals 13 residues. CDR3 nucleotides: TGCAGCGTTGAAGAGGACAGCTCCTACGAGCAGTACTTC. The encoded protein is CSVEEDSSYEQYF.

The chain combines TRBV19 with TRBJ1-4; TRBD1 matches 10 bases. V shed 11 bases and J 1 base; nucleotides not matched to a gene: 10. Germline assignment: CDR1 LNHDA and CDR2 SQIVND (reference sequence). The CDR3 sequence is 16 residues long. CDR3 sequence reads: CAVQTGGSGTNEKLFF. CDR3 in DNA: TGTGCCGTTCAGACAGGGGGCTCTGGAACTAATGAAAAACTGTTTTTT.

The gene calls are TRBV7-9 and TRBJ2-3; D may match TRBD1 or TRBD2 (5 bases each). Germline CDR1 reads SEHNR; CDR2 reads FQNEAQ (reference sequence). V lost 5 bases and J 6 bases, leaving 15 bases between the germline ends. The CDR3 covers 14 residues. Here the CDR3 DNA reads TGTGCCAGCAGCACTACCGGGACCCCGGATACGCAGTATTTT. Amino acid sequence: CASSTTGTPDTQYF.

This chain uses TRBV10-2 with TRBJ1-2, with a possible D match to TRBD1 (5 bases). Germline V gives CDR1 WSHSY, CDR2 SAAADI. Trimming took 6 bases from V and 4 from J, leaving 15 bases between them. This CDR3 has 14 amino acids. This CDR3 is CASRESGAGYGYTF. In DNA, the CDR3 is TGCGCCAGCAGAGAAAGTGGGGCGGGCTATGGCTACACCTTC.

The rearrangement joins TRBV11-1 to TRBJ1-1; D is unclear. This CDR3 spans 15 amino acids. Trimming cost V 0 bases and J 0 bases, with 8 bases left between them. Germline-derived CDR1 and CDR2 are SGHAT and FQDESV (reference sequence). CDR3 in amino acids: CASSLAAYVNTEAFF. As DNA, the CDR3 is TGTGCCAGCAGCTTAGCGGCGTACGTGAACACTGAAGCTTTCTTT.